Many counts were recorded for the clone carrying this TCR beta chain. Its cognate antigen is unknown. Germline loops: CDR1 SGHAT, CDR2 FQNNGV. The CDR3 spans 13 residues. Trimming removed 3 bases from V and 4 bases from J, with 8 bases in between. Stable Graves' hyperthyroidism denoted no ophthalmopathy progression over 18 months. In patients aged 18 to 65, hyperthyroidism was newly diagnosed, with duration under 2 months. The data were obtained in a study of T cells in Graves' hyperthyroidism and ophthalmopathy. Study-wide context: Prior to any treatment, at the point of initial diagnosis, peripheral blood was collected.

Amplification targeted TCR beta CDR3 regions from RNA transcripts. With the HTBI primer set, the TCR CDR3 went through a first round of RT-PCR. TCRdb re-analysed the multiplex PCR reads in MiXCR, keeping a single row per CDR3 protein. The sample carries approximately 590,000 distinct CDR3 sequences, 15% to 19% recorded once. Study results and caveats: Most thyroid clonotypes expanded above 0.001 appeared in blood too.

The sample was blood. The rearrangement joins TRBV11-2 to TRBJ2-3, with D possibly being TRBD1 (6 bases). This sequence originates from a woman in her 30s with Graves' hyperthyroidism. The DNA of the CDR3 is TGTGCCAGCAGCTTTACAGGGCCAGATACGCAGTATTTT. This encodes CASSFTGPDTQYF.